The T cell receptor beta chain described here comes from a study of cytomegalovirus exposure and HLA in healthy donors. Study outcomes and limitations: Three of the chains that were CMV-associated were confirmed in vitro to be specific for CMV antigens.

V lost 0 bases and J 4 bases, leaving 7 bases between the germline ends. The CDR3 is 14 residues long. Germline V lookup: CDR1 LGHNA, CDR2 YNFKEQ. As concerns this clone: Its antigen is unknown.

PCR was performed using 60 Vbeta and 13 Jbeta primers. Measured with immunoSEQ multiplex PCR; TCRdb has only the in-frame clones, and not every one. The table has around 300,000 clones, around two thirds seen once; the top ten hold around 2.3%. This chain uses TRBV4-2 with TRBJ1-5; D not resolved. Sequenced input: PBMCs. This TCR was recovered from a female donor in good health and CMV-seronegative. CDR3 nucleotides: TGTGCCAGCAGCCAAGAAGTCAGGAATCAGCCCCAGCATTTT. This translates into CASSQEVRNQPQHF.